Each of the 4 T cell receptor beta chains below was sequenced from the same sample in a study of cytomegalovirus exposure and HLA in healthy donors. Method: immunoSEQ multiplex PCR; TCRdb's copy keeps in-frame clones and lacks some. This table has 200,000 or so clones, 70% to 90% appearing once. Sequences were obtained from PBMCs. Receptor source: a woman younger than 35 in good health and CMV-seronegative.

V and J are TRBV4-1 and TRBJ2-7; D uncertain. V was shortened by 2 bases and J by 4 bases, with 18 bases between the two germline ends. CDR3 length: 16 residues. The germline gives CDR1 MGHRA, CDR2 YSYEKL. The CDR3 sequence is CASSQPWDKIIYEQYF. The CDR3 DNA sequence: TGCGCCAGCAGCCAACCTTGGGATAAAATTATTTACGAGCAGTACTTC.

In this sample, this clone turned up a few times. The rearrangement uses TRBV27 and TRBJ2-7; 7 nucleotides line up with TRBD1. The V segment lost 5 bases and the J segment 6 bases; nucleotides outside the gene matches: 7. The CDR3 length is 13 residues. Germline V gives CDR1 MNHEY, CDR2 SMNVEV (reference sequence). The CDR3 sequence: CASSLNYRGEQYF. The CDR3 DNA sequence: TGTGCCAGCAGTCTCAACTACAGGGGCGAGCAGTACTTC.

The V and J genes are TRBV7-8 and TRBJ2-3, with 11 bases aligning to TRBD2. In germline, CDR1 is SGHVS, CDR2 FQNEAQ. This CDR3 comprises 16 residues. V trimming: 0 bases; J trimming: 3 bases; junction bases outside the gene matches: 2. In nucleotides, the CDR3 is TGTGCCAGCAGCTTAGCTAGCGGGAGGGGAACAGATACGCAGTATTTT. This sequence encodes CASSLASGRGTDTQYF.

This clone has a handful of counts. The chain carries TRBV11-2 and TRBJ1-1; D is undetermined. V lost 1 base and J lost 7, with 16 bases in between. CDR1 SGHAT and CDR2 FQNNGV come from the germline V gene. The CDR3 has 15 residues. This CDR3 is CASSLGPGMRGEAFF. As DNA, the CDR3 is TGTGCCAGCAGCTTAGGTCCGGGTATGAGAGGTGAAGCTTTCTTT.